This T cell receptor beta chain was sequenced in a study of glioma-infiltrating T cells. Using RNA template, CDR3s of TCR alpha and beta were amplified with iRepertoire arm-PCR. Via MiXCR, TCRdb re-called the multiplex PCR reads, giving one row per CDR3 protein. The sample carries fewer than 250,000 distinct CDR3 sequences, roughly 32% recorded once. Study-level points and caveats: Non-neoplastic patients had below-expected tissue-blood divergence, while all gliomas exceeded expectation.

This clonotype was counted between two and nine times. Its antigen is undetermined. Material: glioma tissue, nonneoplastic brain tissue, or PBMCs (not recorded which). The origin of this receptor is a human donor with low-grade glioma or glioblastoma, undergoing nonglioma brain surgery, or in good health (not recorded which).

The CDR3 sequence is CASSQYGLAGGTGELFF. CDR3 bases: TGCGCCAGCAGCCAATACGGACTAGCGGGAGGGACCGGGGAGCTGTTTTTT. This rearrangement joins TRBV5-1 to TRBJ2-2; 15 nucleotides match TRBD2. Germline CDR1 is SGHRS and CDR2 is YFSETQ. This CDR3 is built from 17 residues. The V gene end was trimmed by 4 bases and the J gene end by 5 bases; junction bases not matched to a gene: 6.